The next 18 T cell receptor beta chains were all read from a single sample in a study of blood T cell repertoires in COVID-19. The table came from immunoSEQ multiplex PCR; TCRdb's copy has only in-frame clones and leaves some out. The table has about 190,000 clones, about 85% seen once; the top ten hold roughly 20%. Sequences were obtained from peripheral blood. The receptors derive from a human donor in a cohort sampled during active COVID-19.

The chain uses TRBV11-2 and TRBJ2-2; tentative D call: TRBD1 (5 bases). The V gene's germline CDR1 is SGHAT and CDR2 FQNNGV. The CDR3 is 14 residues long. Trimming stripped 6 bases from V and 7 bases from J, with 15 bases between. The CDR3 here is CASREIQGIGELFF. The CDR3 DNA reads TGTGCCAGCAGGGAAATTCAGGGTATCGGGGAGCTGTTTTTT.

This chain joins TRBV12-5 and TRBJ1-5; TRBD1 matches 8 bases. The J segment lost 4 bases and the V segment lost 6 bases, leaving 5 bases of the junction unmatched. This CDR3 contains 14 residues. CDR1 and CDR2 from the germline V gene are LGHNT and FRNRAP. The CDR3 region has the DNA TGTGCTAGTGGGGGACAGGTGATTAATCAGCCCCAGCATTTT. Translating gives CASGGQVINQPQHF.

J is TRBJ2-1 and V is TRBV11-2; the D is unclear. Germline CDR1 and CDR2: SGHAT and FQNNGV. V was pared by 6 bases and J by 5 bases, with 5 bases between. The CDR3 totals 11 residues. This chain's CDR3 is CASRHNNEQFF. DNA for the CDR3: TGTGCCAGCAGACACAACAATGAGCAGTTCTTC.

The chain links TRBV21-1 to TRBJ1-2. TRBV21-1 is tagged as a pseudogene. The CDR3 is 15 residues long. CDR3 sequence: CASRRRGVLNYGYTF. CDR3 DNA sequence: TGTGCCAGCAGGCGTCGGGGGGTCTTAAACTATGGCTACACCTTC.

This clone appeared many times. The chain carries TRBV7-9 and TRBJ1-1, with no clear D. The CDR3 sequence is 14 residues long. Looked up from germline, CDR1 is SEHNR and CDR2 is FQNEAQ (reference sequence). Deletions cut 0 bases from V and 9 bases from J, with 14 bases between. The CDR3 nucleotides read TGTGCCAGCAGCTTAGCAGAGGCCTCTAACAAAGCTTTCTTT. Amino acids: CASSLAEASNKAFF. Based on the CDR3 plus reference TRBV7-9 and TRBJ1-1, the full variable domain is DTGVSQNPRHKITKRGQNVTFRCDPISEHNRLYWYRQTLGQGPEFLTYFQNEAQLEKSRLLSDRFSAERPKGSFSTLEIQRTEQGDSAMYLCASSLAEASNKAFFGQGTRLTVV.

The V gene is TRBV6-5, the J gene TRBJ2-7; maybe TRBD1 (6 bases). The CDR3 covers 15 residues. Trimming shortened V by 0 bases and J by 10 bases, and 19 bases separated the two germline ends. Germline CDR1 and CDR2: MNHEY and SVGAGI. CDR3 region: CASSYSSGTSLPQYF. As DNA, the CDR3 is TGTGCCAGCAGTTACTCCTCCGGGACATCGCTCCCCCAGTACTTC.

This clone was picked up a small number of times. The CDR3 DNA reads TGTGCCAGCAGCGTATCGGGACTCGCATACGAGACCCAGTACTTC. Protein product: CASSVSGLAYETQYF. The chain employs TRBV7-9 and TRBJ2-5; a possible D gene is TRBD2 (6 bases). The CDR3 totals 15 residues. The ends were cut back, 5 bases at V and 5 bases at J, with 18 bases in the middle. Per the germline V gene, CDR1 is SEHNR and CDR2 is FQNEAQ (reference sequence).

The rearrangement joins TRBV6-2 or TRBV6-3 to TRBJ2-3, with a tentative D call TRBD1 (5 bases). The CDR3 sequence is 15 residues long. Between the trimmed V and J ends, which lost 3 bases and 2 bases, there was a span of 12 bases. Germline CDR1 and CDR2: MNHEY and SVGEGT. Written as DNA, the CDR3 is TGTGCCAGCAGTTATGCAGGGATCGACACAGATACGCAGTATTTT. It translates to CASSYAGIDTDTQYF.

V and J are TRBV3-1 (or the pseudogene TRBV3-2) and TRBJ1-2; possible D gene TRBD1, 6 bases. This CDR3 spans 12 amino acids. The V end was cut by 1 base, the J end by 11 bases, with 11 bases between. CDR1 LGHDT and CDR2 YNNKEL come from the germline V gene (reference sequence). CDR3 protein: CASSQATGTYTF. CDR3 DNA sequence: TGTGCCAGCAGCCAAGCCACAGGGACGTACACCTTC.

V and J are TRBV3-1 (or the pseudogene TRBV3-2) and TRBJ2-5; 11 bases line up with TRBD2. This CDR3 is 15 amino acids long. Trimming removed 4 bases from V and 7 bases from J; junction bases left unmatched: 8. The germline CDR1 and CDR2 sequences are LGHDT and YNNKEL (reference sequence). The DNA of the CDR3 is TGTGCCAGCAGCCCGGTAGCGGGGGGGCCGGTGACCCAGTACTTC. This translates into CASSPVAGGPVTQYF.

The chain is built from TRBV5-5 and TRBJ2-2; TRBD1 matches at 7 bases. The trim removed 5 bases at V and 5 bases at J, leaving 9 bases unmatched. Germline V gene data show CDR1 as SGHKS and CDR2 as YYEKEE (reference sequence). This CDR3 spans 15 amino acids. CDR3 in DNA: TGTGCCAGCAGTGTGTGGGGACAGTCAACCGGGGAGCTGTTTTTT. It is translated as CASSVWGQSTGELFF.

CDR3 sequence: CASSWGQAATEAFF. In DNA, the CDR3 is TGTGCCAGCAGTTGGGGACAGGCGGCCACTGAAGCTTTCTTT. The V and J genes are TRBV27 and TRBJ1-1; 8 bases agree with TRBD1. The CDR3 is 14 amino acids. Germline CDR1 and CDR2: MNHEY and SMNVEV (reference sequence). V dropped 4 bases and J dropped 4; count of bases not matched to a gene: 5.

V is TRBV11-2 and J is TRBJ2-2; 7 bases fit TRBD1. Germline V gene data show CDR1 as SGHAT and CDR2 as FQNNGV. J was trimmed by 4 bases and V by 5 bases; bases with no gene match: 4. This CDR3 has 14 amino acids. The CDR3 is CASSQDRITGELFF. DNA for the CDR3: TGTGCCAGCAGCCAGGACAGGATCACCGGGGAGCTGTTTTTT.

The gene calls are TRBV2 and TRBJ1-4; possibly TRBD1 for D (5 bases). Trimming cost V 7 bases and J 2 bases, with 17 bases left between them. In germline, CDR1 is SNHLY, CDR2 FYNNEI. CDR3 size: 16 residues. CDR3: CASKLSGGMTNEKLFF. The CDR3, as DNA: TGTGCCAGCAAACTATCGGGGGGAATGACTAATGAAAAACTGTTTTTT.

The chain combines TRBV2 with TRBJ1-1; perhaps TRBD1 as D (5 bases). From germline, CDR1 is SNHLY and CDR2 FYNNEI. This CDR3 spans 13 amino acids. Trimming pared 6 bases from V and 3 bases from J, leaving 11 bases between. CDR3 protein: CASRVGGDTEAFF. CDR3 nucleotide sequence: TGTGCCAGCAGAGTTGGGGGGGACACTGAAGCTTTCTTT.

The V and J genes are TRBV5-8 and TRBJ2-7, with D possibly matching TRBD1 (5 bases). The germline V gene encodes CDR1 SGHTS and CDR2 YDEGEE. This CDR3 is 14 amino acids long. Trimming cost V 1 base and J 2 bases, with 10 bases left between them. The CDR3 coding sequence is TGTGCCAGCAGCTTGCCAGGGTCGACCTACGAGCAGTACTTC. It codes for CASSLPGSTYEQYF.

V usage is TRBV5-1 and J usage is TRBJ1-2, with D unclear. Trimming stripped 0 bases from V and 8 bases from J, with 8 bases between. The length of the CDR3 is 12 residues. Germline CDR1 is SGHRS and CDR2 is YFSETQ. CDR3 in DNA: TGCGCCAGCAGCTTGGATGCGGCCGGCTACACCTTC. It translates to CASSLDAAGYTF.

The rearrangement uses TRBV6-4 and TRBJ2-2, with D possibly matching TRBD2 (5 bases). Germline V gene sequence: CDR1 MRHNA, CDR2 SNTAGT. V was shortened by 3 bases and J by 2 bases, with 13 bases between the two germline ends. CDR3 size: 16 residues. The CDR3 protein is CASSESQRFNTGELFF. The CDR3, as DNA: TGTGCCAGCAGTGAGAGTCAGCGGTTTAACACCGGGGAGCTGTTTTTT.